This TCR beta chain comes out of a study of identical twins. The sample holds many counts of this clonotype. Between the trimmed V and J ends, which lost 5 bases and 3 bases, there was a span of 19 bases. Germline lookup yields CDR1 SEHNR and CDR2 FQNEAQ (reference sequence). The CDR3 sequence is 16 residues long. Template switching created a universal primer site, and the cDNA included unique molecular identifiers. TCRdb re-called the 5' RACE reads with MiXCR, one entry per CDR3 protein. This table has some 270,000 distinct CDR3 sequences, roughly 8.7% appearing once. The same specimen was also included in a second study, on yellow fever vaccine responses in identical twins.

The sample taken for sequencing was CD8+ T cells sorted from blood. V gene TRBV7-9 combines with J gene TRBJ1-1; D possibly corresponds to TRBD1 (5 bases). This TCR came from a young woman in good health. The CDR3 is CASSGRMTELYTEAFF. The CDR3 DNA follows: TGTGCCAGCAGCGGCAGAATGACAGAGCTTTACACTGAAGCTTTCTTT.